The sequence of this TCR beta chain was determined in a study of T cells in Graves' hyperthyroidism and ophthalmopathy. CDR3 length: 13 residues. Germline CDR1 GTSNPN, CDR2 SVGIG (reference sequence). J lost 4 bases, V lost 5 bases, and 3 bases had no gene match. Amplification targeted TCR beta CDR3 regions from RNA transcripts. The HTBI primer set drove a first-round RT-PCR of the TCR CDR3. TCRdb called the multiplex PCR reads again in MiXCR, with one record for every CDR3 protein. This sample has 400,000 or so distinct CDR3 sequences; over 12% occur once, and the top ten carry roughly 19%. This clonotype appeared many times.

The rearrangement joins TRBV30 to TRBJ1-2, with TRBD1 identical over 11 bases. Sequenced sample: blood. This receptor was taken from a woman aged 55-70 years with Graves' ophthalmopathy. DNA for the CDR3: TGTGCCTGGGGACAGGGGGCGGTCTATGGCTACACCTTC. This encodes CAWGQGAVYGYTF.